This T cell receptor beta chain was recorded in a study of cytomegalovirus exposure and HLA in healthy donors. This clone was detected once. This table comes from immunoSEQ multiplex PCR, and its TCRdb copy is limited to in-frame clones, with some not included. The sample records under 80,000 clones, approximately 95% being singletons. The germline gives CDR1 GTSNPN, CDR2 SVGIG (reference sequence). The ends were cut back, 7 bases at V and 0 bases at J, with 12 bases in the middle. CDR3 size: 13 residues. Material for sequencing was PBMCs. The receptor comes from a woman between 18 and 30 years old in good health and CMV-seropositive. The chain couples TRBV30 to TRBJ1-1; D remains ambiguous. The CDR3 DNA reads TGTGCCTTGACGGCGGGTATGAACACTGAAGCTTTCTTT. Residues: CALTAGMNTEAFF.